This TCR beta chain was identified during a study of blood T cell repertoires in COVID-19. Study-level background: Collection of acute and convalescent COVID-19 samples took place in the United States, Italy and Spain.

The J segment lost 4 bases and the V segment lost 7 bases, leaving 8 bases of the junction unmatched. The CDR3 spans 15 residues. Germline values: CDR1 LNHDA, CDR2 SQIVND (reference sequence). Original analysis: Estimated nucleated cell counts came from reference gene primer amplification. Measured with immunoSEQ multiplex PCR; TCRdb has only the in-frame clones, and not every one. The V and J calls and clone size are taken from that table; D and trimming were inferred from the DNA. Counted here are hundreds of thousands of clones, 65% to 90% occurring once; the ten biggest clones make up roughly 5.3%.

Sequencing input: peripheral blood. The genes are TRBV19 and TRBJ2-1; 9 nucleotides agree with TRBD2. This receptor was obtained from a middle-aged man with active or convalescent COVID-19. The CDR3 bases are TGTGCCAGTAATCCTCTAGCGGGGCCTTACAATGAGCAGTTCTTC. This encodes CASNPLAGPYNEQFF. The variable domain in full, completed from reference TRBV19 and TRBJ2-1, reads DGGITQSPKYLFRKEGQNVTLSCEQNLNHDAMYWYRQDPGQGLRLIYYSQIVNDFQKGDIAEGYSVSREKKESFPLTVTSAQKNPTAFYLCASNPLAGPYNEQFFGPGTRLTVL.